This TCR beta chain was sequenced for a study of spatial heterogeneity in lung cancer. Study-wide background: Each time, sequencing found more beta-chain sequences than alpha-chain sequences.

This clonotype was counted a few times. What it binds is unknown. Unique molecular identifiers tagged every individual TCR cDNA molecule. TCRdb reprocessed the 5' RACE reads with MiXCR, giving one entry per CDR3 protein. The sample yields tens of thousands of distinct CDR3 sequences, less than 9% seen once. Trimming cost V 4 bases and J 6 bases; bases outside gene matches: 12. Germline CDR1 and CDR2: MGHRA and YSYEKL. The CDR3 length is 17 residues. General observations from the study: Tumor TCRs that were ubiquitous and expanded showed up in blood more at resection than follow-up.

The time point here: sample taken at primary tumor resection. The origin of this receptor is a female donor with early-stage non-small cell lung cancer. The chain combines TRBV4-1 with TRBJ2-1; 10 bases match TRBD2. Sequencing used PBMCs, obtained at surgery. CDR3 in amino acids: CASSRVLPGLALNEQFF. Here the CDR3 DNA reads TGCGCCAGCAGCCGCGTACTCCCGGGACTAGCGCTCAATGAGCAGTTCTTC.